A single TCR beta chain is shown here with its context. What it recognizes is unknown. This record comes from a study of T cell responses to AZD1222 COVID-19 vaccine. Investigators merged groups given second doses at roughly 4 or roughly 12 weeks. Method: immunoSEQ multiplex PCR; TCRdb's copy keeps in-frame clones and lacks some. The table includes some 130,000 clones, around 90% detected once. Study-wide points: Clonal diversity was possibly underestimated; the donors were predominantly white British and more often female. Compared with day 0, the breadth and depth of the Spike-specific TCR repertoire rose significantly after two doses of AZD1222. Among AZD1222 vaccinees, only 5 to 7 were seropositive at baseline.

The specimen comprised peripheral blood, sampled 28 days after the second AZD1222 dose. The receptor was isolated from an adult who received the AZD1222 COVID-19 vaccine.

The CDR3 DNA reads as TGTGCCAGCAGTCCCAGCTATGGCTACACCTTC. As protein: CASSPSYGYTF. J is TRBJ1-2 and V is TRBV2; D remains ambiguous. Trimming left V 5 bases short and J 4 bases short, with 5 bases between. The CDR3 runs 11 residues. CDR1 and CDR2 (germline): SNHLY, FYNNEI.